Listed here are 2 T cell receptor beta chains from one sample, sequenced in a study of cytomegalovirus exposure and HLA in healthy donors. Researchers ran the PCR with 60 Vbeta and 13 Jbeta primers. The data were produced by immunoSEQ multiplex PCR, yet TCRdb's version contains in-frame clones alone and is incomplete. The repertoire consists of some 190,000 clones, with roughly 8.7% occurring once and the leading ten covering 1% to 1.5%. Source material: PBMCs. Every receptor here comes from a woman aged 25 to 39 in good health and CMV-seropositive.

This clone was picked up a small number of times. The V call is TRBV29-1, the J call TRBJ1-4; 11 positions agree with TRBD1. Per germline, CDR1 SQVTM and CDR2 ANQGSEA. With 7 bases clipped from V and 8 bases from J, the junction kept 9 bases outside the gene matches. This CDR3 is built from 14 residues. In DNA form, the CDR3 reads TGCAGCGCCTCGGCCGGGACAGGGGGGGAAAAACTGTTTTTT. Translation: CSASAGTGGEKLFF.

This chain links TRBV18 with TRBJ1-4; D gene ambiguous. This CDR3 comprises 13 residues. Trimming shortened V by 3 bases and J by 5 bases, and 7 bases separated the two germline ends. The V gene's germline CDR1 is KGHSH and CDR2 LQKENI. The CDR3 bases are TGTGCCAGCTCACCCCAGGCGAATGAAAAACTGTTTTTT. It translates to CASSPQANEKLFF.